This paragraph reports one T cell receptor beta chain. The antigen is undetermined. CDR3 length: 13 amino acids. Trimming removed 2 bases from V and 1 base from J, with 4 bases in between. The V gene's germline CDR1 is MNHEY and CDR2 SVGAGI. The data belong to a study of T cell responses to AZD1222 COVID-19 vaccine. Some clones are missing from TCRdb's copy, which holds only in-frame ones; the method was immunoSEQ multiplex PCR. The profile shows about 140,000 clones, roughly 90% of them singletons. The study, taken as a whole, reports: Females made up more of the donors, who were largely white British, and clonal diversity may have come out too low. Across spike, vaccine-associated CD4 TCRs were found, dominant at 160-218 and 743-854.

The source is an adult in good health. The source material was peripheral blood, sampled on day 0 of AZD1222 vaccination. The chain employs TRBV6-5 and TRBJ2-3, with D uncertain. CDR3 residues: CASSYEGTDTQYF. As DNA, the CDR3 is TGTGCCAGCAGTTACGAAGGCACAGATACGCAGTATTTT.